This TCR beta chain was obtained from a study of blood T cell dynamics during melanoma immunotherapy. Germline lookup yields CDR1 SNHLY and CDR2 FYNNEI. Between the trimmed V and J ends, which lost 4 bases and 10 bases, there was a span of 7 bases. The CDR3 loop spans 10 amino acids. Time point meaning: week 3, after first cycle of checkpoint inhibitor. Blood was drawn before treatment and at week 3 after checkpoint blockade. TCRdb's table, derived via immunoSEQ multiplex PCR, lists solely in-frame clones and lacks some. Of about 3,500 clones in the sample, roughly 96% were seen once. The receptor's source is a human donor with melanoma. The J gene is TRBJ1-1, the V gene TRBV2; perhaps TRBD1 as D (5 bases). Material: effector memory CD8+ T cells from blood, obtained from a patient treated with checkpoint blockade. The CDR3 sequence is CASSGGGAFF. CDR3 sequence (DNA): TGTGCCAGCAGTGGTGGGGGAGCTTTCTTT. The whole variable domain, remainder taken from reference TRBV2 and TRBJ1-1, is EPEVTQTPSHQVTQMGQEVILRCVPISNHLYFYWYRQILGQKVEFLVSFYNNEISEKSEIFDDQFSVERPDGSNFTLKIRSTKLEDSAMYFCASSGGGAFFGQGTRLTVV.